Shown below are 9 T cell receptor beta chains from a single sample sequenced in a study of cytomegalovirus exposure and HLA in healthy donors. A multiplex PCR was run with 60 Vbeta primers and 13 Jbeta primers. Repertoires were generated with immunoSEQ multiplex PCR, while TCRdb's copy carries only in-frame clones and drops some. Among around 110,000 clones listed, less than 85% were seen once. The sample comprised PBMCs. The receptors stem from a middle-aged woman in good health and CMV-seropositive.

The CDR3 nucleotides are TGTGCCAGTAGTATCCACCGGGACAAGAACACTGAAGCTTTCTTT. Amino acids: CASSIHRDKNTEAFF. The chain recombines TRBV19 with TRBJ1-1; weak D call: TRBD1 (6 bases). The CDR3 totals 15 residues. V gave up 3 bases and J gave up 1 base, with 12 bases separating them. Germline V CDR1 and CDR2: LNHDA, SQIVND (reference sequence).

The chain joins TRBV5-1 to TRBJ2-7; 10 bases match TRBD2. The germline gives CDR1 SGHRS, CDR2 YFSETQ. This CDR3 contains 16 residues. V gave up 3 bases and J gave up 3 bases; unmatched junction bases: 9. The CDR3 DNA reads TGCGCCAGCAGCTGGTCCGAGCGGGGGGGCCTCTACGAGCAGTACTTC. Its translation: CASSWSERGGLYEQYF.

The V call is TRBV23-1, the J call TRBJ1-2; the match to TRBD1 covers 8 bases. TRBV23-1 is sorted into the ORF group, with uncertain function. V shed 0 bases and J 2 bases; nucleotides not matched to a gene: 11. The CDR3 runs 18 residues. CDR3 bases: TGCGCCAGCAGTCAATCGGCCAAGGACAGGGAGAGGAACTATGGCTACACCTTC. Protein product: CASSQSAKDRERNYGYTF.

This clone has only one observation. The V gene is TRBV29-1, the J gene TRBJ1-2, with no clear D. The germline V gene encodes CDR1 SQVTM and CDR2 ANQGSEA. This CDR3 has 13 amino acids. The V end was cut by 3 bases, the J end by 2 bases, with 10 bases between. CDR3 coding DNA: TGCAGCGTTGATGAGGGATTAAACTATGGCTACACCTTC. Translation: CSVDEGLNYGYTF.

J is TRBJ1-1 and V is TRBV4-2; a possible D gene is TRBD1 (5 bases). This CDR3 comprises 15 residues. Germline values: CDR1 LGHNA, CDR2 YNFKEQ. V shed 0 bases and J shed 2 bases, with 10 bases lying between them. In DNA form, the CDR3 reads TGTGCCAGCAGCCAAGATCAGGGCCTAAACACTGAAGCTTTCTTT. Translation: CASSQDQGLNTEAFF.

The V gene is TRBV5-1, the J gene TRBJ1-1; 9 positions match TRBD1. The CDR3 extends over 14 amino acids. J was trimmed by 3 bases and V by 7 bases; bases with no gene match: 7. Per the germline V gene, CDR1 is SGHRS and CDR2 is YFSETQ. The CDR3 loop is CASLPGQGYTEAFF. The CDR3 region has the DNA TGCGCCAGCCTACCGGGACAGGGTTACACTGAAGCTTTCTTT.

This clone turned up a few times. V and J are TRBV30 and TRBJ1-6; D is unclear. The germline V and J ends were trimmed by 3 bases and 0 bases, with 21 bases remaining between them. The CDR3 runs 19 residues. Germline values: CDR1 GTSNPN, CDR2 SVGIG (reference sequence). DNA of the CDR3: TGTGCCTGGAGGTCACCCGGGTCTCCTAGGAGCTCCTATAATTCACCCCTCCACTTT. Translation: CAWRSPGSPRSSYNSPLHF.

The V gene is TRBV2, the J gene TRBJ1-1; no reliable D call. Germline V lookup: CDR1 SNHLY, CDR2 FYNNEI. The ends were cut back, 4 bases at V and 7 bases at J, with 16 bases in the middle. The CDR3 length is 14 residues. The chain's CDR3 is CASSVARSLLEAFF. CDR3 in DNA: TGTGCCAGCAGTGTGGCCAGGTCGCTCCTTGAAGCTTTCTTT.

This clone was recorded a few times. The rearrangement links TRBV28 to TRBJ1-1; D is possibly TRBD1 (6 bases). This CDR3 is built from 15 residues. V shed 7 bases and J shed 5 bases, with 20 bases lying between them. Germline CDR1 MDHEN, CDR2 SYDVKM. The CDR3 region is CASTLMGGRSTEAFF. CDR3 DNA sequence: TGTGCCAGCACTCTAATGGGGGGGCGATCGACTGAAGCTTTCTTT.